This T cell receptor (beta chain) was documented in a study of blood T cell repertoires in COVID-19. Across the study: Italy, Spain and the United States were the sources of the convalescent and acute COVID-19 samples. T cells, B-cell-depleted T cells, or PBMCs provided the cDNA or gDNA that served as material.

Original handling: Researchers report that nucleated cell counts were estimated from reference gene primer amplification. The data were produced by immunoSEQ multiplex PCR, yet TCRdb's version contains in-frame clones alone and is incomplete. That table gives V, J and clone size, and the DNA gave D and trimming. This table holds about 29,000 clones, roughly 83% found once. This CDR3 region has 15 residues. Per the germline V gene, CDR1 is SNHLY and CDR2 is FYNNEI. Unmatched junction bases numbered 7, after V lost 7 bases and J lost 2 bases. This clonotype was obtained from an older man with active COVID-19. The rearrangement links TRBV2 to TRBJ2-2, with 7 nucleotides matching TRBD2. Material for sequencing was peripheral blood. The CDR3 bases are TGTGCCAGCAAAAAAAGCGGGGCAAACACCGGGGAGCTGTTTTTT. Its translation: CASKKSGANTGELFF.